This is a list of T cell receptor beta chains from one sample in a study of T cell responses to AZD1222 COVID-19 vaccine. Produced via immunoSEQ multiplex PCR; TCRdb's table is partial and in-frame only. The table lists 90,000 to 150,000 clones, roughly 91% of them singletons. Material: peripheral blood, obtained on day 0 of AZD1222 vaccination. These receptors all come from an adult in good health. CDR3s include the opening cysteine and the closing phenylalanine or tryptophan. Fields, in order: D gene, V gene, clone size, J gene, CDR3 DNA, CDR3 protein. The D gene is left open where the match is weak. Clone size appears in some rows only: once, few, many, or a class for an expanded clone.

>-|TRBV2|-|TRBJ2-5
TGTGCCAGCCCCCAGCAGAACAACCAAGAGACCCAGTACTTC
CASPQQNNQETQYF
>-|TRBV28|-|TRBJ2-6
TGTGCCAGCAGTTTATTCCCGAGCTCTGGGGCCAACGTCCTGACTTTC
CASSLFPSSGANVLTF
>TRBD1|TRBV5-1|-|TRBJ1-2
TGCGCCAGCACCCCGGGACAGGGGGCATCCTATGGCTACACCTTC
CASTPGQGASYGYTF
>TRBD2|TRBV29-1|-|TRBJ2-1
TGCAGCGTGGGTCTAGCGGGAGAAGGGACCTACAATGAGCAGTTCTTC
CSVGLAGEGTYNEQFF
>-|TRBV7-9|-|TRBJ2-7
TGTGCCAGCAGCTACGATGGACATGACGAGCAGTACTTC
CASSYDGHDEQYF
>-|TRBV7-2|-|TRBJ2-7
TGTGCCAGCAGCTTTGATGGGTCTACCTACGAGCAGTACTTC
CASSFDGSTYEQYF
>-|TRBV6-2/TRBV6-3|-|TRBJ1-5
TGTGCCAGCAGTTTAAATGGGGGCAATCAGCCCCAGCATTTT
CASSLNGGNQPQHF
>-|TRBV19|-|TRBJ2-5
TGTGCCAGGGCTTCTGAGGGCGGTTTGAAGACCCAGTACTTC
CARASEGGLKTQYF
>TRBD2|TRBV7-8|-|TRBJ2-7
TGTGCCAGCAGCTTCGCTAGCGGGGTGGATATAACCTACGAGCAGTACTTC
CASSFASGVDITYEQYF
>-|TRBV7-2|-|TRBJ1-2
TGTGCCAGCAGCCCGACGTCAGAGGCATTCGCCTACACCTTC
CASSPTSEAFAYTF
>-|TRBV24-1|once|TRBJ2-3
TGTGCCACCAGTACGCAGGGATCTCCCACAGATACGCAGTATTTT
CATSTQGSPTDTQYF
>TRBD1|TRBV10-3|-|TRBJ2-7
TGTGCCATCAGTGAGTCGGACAGGGGCTCCTACGAGCAGTACTTC
CAISESDRGSYEQYF
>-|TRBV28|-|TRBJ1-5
TGTGCCAGCAGACGGGGGGGGAGTAGCAATCAGCCCCAGCATTTT
CASRRGGSSNQPQHF
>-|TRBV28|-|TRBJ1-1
TGTGCCAGCACCTCAGGGGCCCCAGGGCCTGAAGCTTTCTTT
CASTSGAPGPEAFF
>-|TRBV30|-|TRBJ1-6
TGTGCCTGGAGTTGGGGCTCCTATAATTCACCCCTCCACTTT
CAWSWGSYNSPLHF
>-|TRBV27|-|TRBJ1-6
TGTGCCAGCAGTTTTCAAGGTCTTAATTCACCCCTCCACTTT
CASSFQGLNSPLHF
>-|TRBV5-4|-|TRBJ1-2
TGTGCCAGCACCCTCCAACCAACCCGGGGCTACACCTTC
CASTLQPTRGYTF
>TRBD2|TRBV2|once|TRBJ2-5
TGTGCCAGCAGGGGGACTAGCGGGGGCCAAGAGACCCAGTACTTC
CASRGTSGGQETQYF
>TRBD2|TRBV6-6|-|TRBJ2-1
TGTGCCAGCAGTCACGGACCGCTAGCGGAACCCTACAATGAGCAGTTCTTC
CASSHGPLAEPYNEQFF
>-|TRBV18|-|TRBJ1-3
TGTGCCAGCTCACCGTCTGCATCGGGGTACACCATATATTTT
CASSPSASGYTIYF
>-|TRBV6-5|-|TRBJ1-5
TGTGCCAGCAGTTACTCCGGGGGCTATGGCAATCAGCCCCAGCATTTT
CASSYSGGYGNQPQHF
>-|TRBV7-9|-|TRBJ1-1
TGTGCCAGCAGCTTAGTTCGAGGGGTTGTAGCTTTCTTT
CASSLVRGVVAFF
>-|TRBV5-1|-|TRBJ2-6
TGCGCCAGCAGCTTGGAAGGGTCTGGGGCCAACGTCCTGACTTTC
CASSLEGSGANVLTF